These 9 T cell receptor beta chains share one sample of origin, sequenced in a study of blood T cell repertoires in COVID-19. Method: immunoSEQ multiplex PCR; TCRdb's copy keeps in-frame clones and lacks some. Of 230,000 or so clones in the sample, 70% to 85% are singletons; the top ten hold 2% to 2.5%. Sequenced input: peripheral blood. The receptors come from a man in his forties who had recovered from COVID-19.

The CDR3 sequence: CASRPPGAFRAEAFF. The CDR3 DNA sequence: TGTGCCAGCAGACCACCAGGGGCCTTCAGGGCTGAAGCTTTCTTT. The rearrangement joins TRBV28 to TRBJ1-1; D possibly corresponds to TRBD1 (6 bases). Per germline, CDR1 MDHEN and CDR2 SYDVKM. The ends were cut back, 6 bases at V and 6 bases at J, with 20 bases in the middle. The CDR3 is made up of 15 amino acids. The full variable domain, in which reference TRBV28 and TRBJ1-1 provide the parts outside the CDR3, is DVKVTQSSRYLVKRTGEKVFLECVQDMDHENMFWYRQDPGLGLRLIYFSYDVKMKEKGDIPEGYSVSREKKERFSLILESASTNQTSMYLCASRPPGAFRAEAFFGQGTRLTVV.

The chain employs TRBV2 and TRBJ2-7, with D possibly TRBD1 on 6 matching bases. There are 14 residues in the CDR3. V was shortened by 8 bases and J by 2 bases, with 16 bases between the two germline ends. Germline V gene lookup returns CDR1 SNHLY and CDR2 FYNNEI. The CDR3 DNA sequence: TGTGCCAGCCTTGACAGGTTTGGGGCCTACGAGCAGTACTTC. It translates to CASLDRFGAYEQYF.

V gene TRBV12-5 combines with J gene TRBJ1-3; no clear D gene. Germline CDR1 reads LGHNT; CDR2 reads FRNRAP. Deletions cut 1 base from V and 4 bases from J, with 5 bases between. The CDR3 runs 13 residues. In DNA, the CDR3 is TGTGCTAGTGGTTTGGAAGCGGGAAACACCATATATTTT. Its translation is CASGLEAGNTIYF. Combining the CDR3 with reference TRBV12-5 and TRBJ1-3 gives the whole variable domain DARVTQTPRHKVTEMGQEVTMRCQPILGHNTVFWYRQTMMQGLELLAYFRNRAPLDDSGMPKDRFSAEMPDATLATLKIQPSEPRDSAVYFCASGLEAGNTIYFGEGSWLTVV.

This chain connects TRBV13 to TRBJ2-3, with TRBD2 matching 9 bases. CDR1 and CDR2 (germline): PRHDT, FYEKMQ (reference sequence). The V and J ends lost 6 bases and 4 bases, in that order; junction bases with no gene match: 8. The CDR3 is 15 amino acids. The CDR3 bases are TGTGCCAGCAGTACCTCTAGCGGGAAGGCAGATACGCAGTATTTT. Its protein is CASSTSSGKADTQYF.

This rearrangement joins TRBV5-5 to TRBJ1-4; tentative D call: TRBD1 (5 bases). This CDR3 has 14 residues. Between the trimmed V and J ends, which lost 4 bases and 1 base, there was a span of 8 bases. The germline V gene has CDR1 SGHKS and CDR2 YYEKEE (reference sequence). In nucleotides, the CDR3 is TGTGCCAGCAGCGTGGGGCTAACTAATGAAAAACTGTTTTTT. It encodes CASSVGLTNEKLFF.

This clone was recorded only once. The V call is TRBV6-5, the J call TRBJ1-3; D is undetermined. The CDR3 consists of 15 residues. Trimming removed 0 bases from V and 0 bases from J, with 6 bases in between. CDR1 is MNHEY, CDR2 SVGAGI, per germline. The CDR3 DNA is TGTGCCAGCAGTTACTCGCCCAGCTCTGGAAACACCATATATTTT. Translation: CASSYSPSSGNTIYF.

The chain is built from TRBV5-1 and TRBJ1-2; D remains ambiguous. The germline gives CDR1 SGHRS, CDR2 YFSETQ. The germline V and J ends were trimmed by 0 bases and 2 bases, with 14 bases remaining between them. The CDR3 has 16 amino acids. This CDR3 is CASSLGGPHPNYGYTF. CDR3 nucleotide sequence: TGCGCCAGCAGCTTGGGAGGCCCACACCCGAACTATGGCTACACCTTC.

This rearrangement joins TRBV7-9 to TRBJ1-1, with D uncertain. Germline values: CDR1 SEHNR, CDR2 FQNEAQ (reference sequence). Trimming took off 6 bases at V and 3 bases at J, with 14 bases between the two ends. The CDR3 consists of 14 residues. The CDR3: CASRLTEGYTEAFF. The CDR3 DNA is TGTGCCAGCAGATTAACTGAGGGTTACACTGAAGCTTTCTTT. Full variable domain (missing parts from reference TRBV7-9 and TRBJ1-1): DTGVSQNPRHKITKRGQNVTFRCDPISEHNRLYWYRQTLGQGPEFLTYFQNEAQLEKSRLLSDRFSAERPKGSFSTLEIQRTEQGDSAMYLCASRLTEGYTEAFFGQGTRLTVV.

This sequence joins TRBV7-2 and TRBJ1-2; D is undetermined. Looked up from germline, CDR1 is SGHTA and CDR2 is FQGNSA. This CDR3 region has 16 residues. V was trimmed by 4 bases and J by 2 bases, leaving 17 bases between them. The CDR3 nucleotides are TGTGCCAGCAGCTCCCAACCCTCGACAAGGAACTATGGCTACACCTTC. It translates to CASSSQPSTRNYGYTF.